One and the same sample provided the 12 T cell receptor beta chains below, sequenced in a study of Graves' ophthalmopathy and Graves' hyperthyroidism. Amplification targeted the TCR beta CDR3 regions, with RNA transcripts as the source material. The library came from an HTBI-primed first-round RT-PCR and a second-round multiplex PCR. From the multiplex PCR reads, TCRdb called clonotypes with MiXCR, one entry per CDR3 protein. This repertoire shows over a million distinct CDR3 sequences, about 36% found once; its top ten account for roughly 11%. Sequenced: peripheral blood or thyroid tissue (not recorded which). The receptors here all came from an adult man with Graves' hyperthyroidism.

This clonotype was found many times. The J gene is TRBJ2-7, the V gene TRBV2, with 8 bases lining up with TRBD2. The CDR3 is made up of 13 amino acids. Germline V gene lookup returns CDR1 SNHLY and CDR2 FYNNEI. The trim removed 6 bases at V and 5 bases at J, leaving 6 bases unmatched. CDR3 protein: CASRAGTSHEQYF. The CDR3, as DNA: TGTGCCAGCAGAGCAGGGACTAGTCACGAGCAGTACTTC.

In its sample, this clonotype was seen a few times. Here the CDR3 reads CASRPNGDTEAFF. CDR3 nucleotides: TGTGCCAGCAGACCCAACGGCGACACTGAAGCTTTCTTT. The chain couples TRBV2 to TRBJ1-1; D is unclear. Germline V gives CDR1 SNHLY, CDR2 FYNNEI. V was cut by 6 bases and J by 3 bases, with 11 bases left in between. The CDR3 is made up of 13 amino acids.

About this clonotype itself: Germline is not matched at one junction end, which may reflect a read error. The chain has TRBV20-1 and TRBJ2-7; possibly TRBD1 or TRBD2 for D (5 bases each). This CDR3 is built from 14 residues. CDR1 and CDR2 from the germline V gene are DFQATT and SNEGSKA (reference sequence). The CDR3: CSAGDFEGSYEQYF. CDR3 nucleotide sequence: TGCAGTGCTGGAGATTTCGAGGGGTCCTACGAGCAGTACTTC.

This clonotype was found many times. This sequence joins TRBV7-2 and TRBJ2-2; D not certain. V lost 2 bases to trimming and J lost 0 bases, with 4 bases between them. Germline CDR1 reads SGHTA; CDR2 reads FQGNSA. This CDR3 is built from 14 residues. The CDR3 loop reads CASSLHANTGELFF. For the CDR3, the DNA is TGTGCCAGCAGCTTACACGCGAACACCGGGGAGCTGTTTTTT.

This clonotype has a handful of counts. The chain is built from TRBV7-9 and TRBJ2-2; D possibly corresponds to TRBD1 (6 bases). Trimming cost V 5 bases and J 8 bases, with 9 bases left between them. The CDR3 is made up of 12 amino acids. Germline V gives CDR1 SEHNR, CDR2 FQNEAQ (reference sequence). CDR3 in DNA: TGTGCCAGCAGCCGTAGGGGGGGGGAGCTGTTTTTT. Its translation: CASSRRGGELFF.

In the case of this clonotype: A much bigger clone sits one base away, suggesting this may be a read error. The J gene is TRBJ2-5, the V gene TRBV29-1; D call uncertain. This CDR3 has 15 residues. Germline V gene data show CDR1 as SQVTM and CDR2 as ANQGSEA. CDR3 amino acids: CSVRDDFALQEAQYF. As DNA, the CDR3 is TGCAGCGTTCGAGATGATTTTGCCCTTCAAGAGGCCCAGTACTTC.

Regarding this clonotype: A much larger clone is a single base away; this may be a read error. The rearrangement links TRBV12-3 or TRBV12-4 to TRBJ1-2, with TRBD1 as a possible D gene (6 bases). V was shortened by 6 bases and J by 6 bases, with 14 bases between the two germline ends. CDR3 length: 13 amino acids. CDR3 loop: CASSHGTQDGYTF. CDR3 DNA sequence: TGTGCCAGCAGCCACGGGACACAGGATGGCTACACCTTC.

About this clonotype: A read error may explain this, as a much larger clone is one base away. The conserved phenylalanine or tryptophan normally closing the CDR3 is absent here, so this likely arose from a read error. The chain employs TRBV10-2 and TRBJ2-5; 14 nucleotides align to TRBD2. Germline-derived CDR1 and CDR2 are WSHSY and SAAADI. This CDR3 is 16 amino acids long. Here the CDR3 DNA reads TGTGCCAGCAACGGACTAGCGGGGGGCGCCGGAGAGACCCAGTACTCC. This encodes CASNGLAGGAGETQYS.

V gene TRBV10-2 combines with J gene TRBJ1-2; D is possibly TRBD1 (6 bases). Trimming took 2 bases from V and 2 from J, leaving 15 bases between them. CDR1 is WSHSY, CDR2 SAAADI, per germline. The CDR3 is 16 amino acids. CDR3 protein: CASSEPDSVLNYGYTF. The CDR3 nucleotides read TGCGCCAGCAGTGAGCCGGACAGCGTCCTAAACTATGGCTACACCTTC.

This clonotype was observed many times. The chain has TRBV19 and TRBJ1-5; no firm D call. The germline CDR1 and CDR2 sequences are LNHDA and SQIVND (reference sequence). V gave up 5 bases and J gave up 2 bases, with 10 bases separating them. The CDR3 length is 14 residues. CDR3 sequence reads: CASSPLSGNQPQHF. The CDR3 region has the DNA TGTGCCAGTAGTCCGCTATCTGGCAATCAGCCCCAGCATTTT.

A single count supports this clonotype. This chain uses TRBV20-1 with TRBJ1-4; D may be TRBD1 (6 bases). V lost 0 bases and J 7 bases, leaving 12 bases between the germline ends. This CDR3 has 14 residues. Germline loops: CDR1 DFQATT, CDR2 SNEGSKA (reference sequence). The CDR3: CSARDRAGVEKLFF. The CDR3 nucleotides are TGCAGTGCTAGAGATCGGGCAGGGGTTGAAAAACTGTTTTTT.

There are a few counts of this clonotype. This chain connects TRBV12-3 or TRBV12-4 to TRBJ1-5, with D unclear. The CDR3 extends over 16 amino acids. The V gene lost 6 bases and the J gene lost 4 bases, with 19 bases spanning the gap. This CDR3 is CASSNSGRKRNQPQHF. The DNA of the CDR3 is TGTGCCAGCAGCAACTCCGGACGGAAAAGAAATCAGCCCCAGCATTTT.